The present TCR beta chain was sequenced within a study of cytomegalovirus exposure and HLA in healthy donors. V shed 0 bases, J shed 5 bases, and the junction held 13 bases outside the gene matches. Germline V lookup: CDR1 MGHRA, CDR2 YSYEKL. CDR3 size: 19 residues. A note on this clone: Its antigen is currently unknown.

General study findings and limits: For most subjects, TCR beta sequences were reported to predict HLA-A and HLA-B alleles with accuracy. Accounts indicate the classifier identified cytomegalovirus status with strong specificity and sensitivity.

The PCR ran on 60 Vbeta and 13 Jbeta primers. The method was immunoSEQ multiplex PCR; TCRdb's version includes in-frame clones alone and lacks a portion of them. The data contain about 160,000 clones, 82% of them singletons. This clonotype originated in a girl aged 2 to 9 in good health and CMV-seropositive. V and J are TRBV4-1 and TRBJ2-1; 10 bases fit TRBD2. Sequenced sample: PBMCs. CDR3 DNA: TGCGCCAGCAGCCAAGATTATGGCGTCGCTAGCGGGAGAAACAATGAGCAGTTCTTC. Protein: CASSQDYGVASGRNNEQFF.